The clone carrying this T cell receptor beta chain was detected many times. The data belong to a study of molecular identifiers for immune sequencing clone quantification. Germline CDR1 SGHNT, CDR2 YYREEE (reference sequence). V shed 3 bases and J shed 0 bases, with 10 bases lying between them. CDR3 length: 14 amino acids. MiXCR was run by TCRdb on the PCR reads, yielding one entry per CDR3 protein. This table holds about 510,000 distinct CDR3 sequences, about 26% found once. The sequence derives from a human donor in good health. Some libraries in this study had Jurkat cell RNA spiked in. V is TRBV5-4 and J is TRBJ2-7; TRBD1 might be the D (6 bases). Material: naive CD8+ T cells from blood, with Jurkat cell RNA spiked in. Subset given: FACS-sorted CD8+CD4-CCR7+CD45RA+ naive T cells. CDR3 protein: CASSYRDNSYEQYF. CDR3 sequence (DNA): TGTGCCAGCAGCTACCGGGACAACTCCTACGAGCAGTACTTC.